This TCR beta chain was sequenced in a study of T cell responses to AZD1222 COVID-19 vaccine (dated by TCRdb to 2020 to 2022). With regard to the full study: AZD1222 recipients whose second dose came at about 4 weeks and those whose second dose came at about 12 weeks were combined into one group, since spike-specific TCR depth and breadth did not differ between the two schedules. A total of approximately 240 trial participants underwent TCR sequencing, of whom about 210 received two doses of AZD1222 and about 25 received two doses of the MenACWY control vaccine. Trial participants were enrolled into age subgroups of 18-55, 56-69 and 70-plus years, which contained 148, 28 and 57 TCR-sequenced participants, respectively.

Per the publication, the time point label means: baseline before first vaccination. Vaccinee samples came from UK trials COV001 and COV002, including a single-blind randomized controlled phase 2/3 trial of AZD1222 (ChAdOx1 nCoV-19) in healthy adults. For TCRbeta chain sequencing, PBMC samples were collected from trial participants at day 0 and at day 28 after the second dose. The CDR3 regions of human TCRbeta chains were subjected to immunosequencing. Processing in the source paper ran as follows. TCRs in the repertoires were matched against a reference library of SARS-CoV-2-specific TCRs that had been generated with the MIRA antigen-specificity platform. Breadth was defined as the fraction of unique TCRs that were SARS-CoV-2-associated. Depth was defined as the fraction of total T cells that were SARS-CoV-2-associated. Each spike-specific TCR was assigned to its reactive spike region and to a CD4 or CD8 class using the MIRA data. Log10-transformed breadth and depth values were compared by one-way ANOVA with Sidak's multiple comparisons tests. In its TCRdb copy, this immuneACCESS table keeps in-frame sequences only and misses some clones. Where compared with another copy, unresolved V genes explain less than half of these, and the others have no known cause. That table gives V, J and clone size, and the DNA gave D and trimming. Present in this sample are more than 85,000 clones, about 81% of which were seen just once. Jointly, the top ten make up approximately 5% of the sample.

What the authors observed across the whole study: Participants were mostly white British, with more females than males. The authors suggested clonal diversity may have been underestimated. In the small 56-69-year group, the increase in depth fell short of significance, most likely because of low power. No day 14 peak-response samples were available, so repertoires were characterized only after the peak T cell response. Only five to seven AZD1222 recipients were SARS-CoV-2 seropositive at baseline, limiting conclusions about previously exposed vaccinees. Epitopes outside the regions mutated in the B.1.351 and B.1.1.7 variants were reportedly recognized by nearly half of the unique spike-specific TCRs. After two AZD1222 doses, spike-specific TCR breadth and depth were significantly higher than at day 0 and than in MenACWY recipients. Vaccine-associated CD4 TCRs spanned the whole spike protein, with dominant responses in regions 160-218 and 743-854.

On this clone itself: Its recognized antigen is unknown. No base quality values were provided; no much bigger clone lies one nucleotide off.

The CDR3 sequence holds 14 residues, the cysteine and phenylalanine included. Here the CDR3 DNA is all that survives: 42 bases in frame from base 1. Trimmed from V: 4 bases; trimmed from J: 3 bases; junction bases lacking a gene match: 6. CDR1 MNHEY and CDR2 SVGAGI are derived from the germline V gene. The sequence is built from TRBV6-5 and TRBJ2-7; TRBD1 lines up with 7 middle nucleotides. The TCR comes from an adult in good health. Sequenced here: peripheral blood, sampled on day 0 of AZD1222 vaccination. The bases are TGTGCCAGCAGTTCCCCACAGGGGTTCTACGAGCAGTACTTC. Translated, this is CASSSPQGFYEQYF.